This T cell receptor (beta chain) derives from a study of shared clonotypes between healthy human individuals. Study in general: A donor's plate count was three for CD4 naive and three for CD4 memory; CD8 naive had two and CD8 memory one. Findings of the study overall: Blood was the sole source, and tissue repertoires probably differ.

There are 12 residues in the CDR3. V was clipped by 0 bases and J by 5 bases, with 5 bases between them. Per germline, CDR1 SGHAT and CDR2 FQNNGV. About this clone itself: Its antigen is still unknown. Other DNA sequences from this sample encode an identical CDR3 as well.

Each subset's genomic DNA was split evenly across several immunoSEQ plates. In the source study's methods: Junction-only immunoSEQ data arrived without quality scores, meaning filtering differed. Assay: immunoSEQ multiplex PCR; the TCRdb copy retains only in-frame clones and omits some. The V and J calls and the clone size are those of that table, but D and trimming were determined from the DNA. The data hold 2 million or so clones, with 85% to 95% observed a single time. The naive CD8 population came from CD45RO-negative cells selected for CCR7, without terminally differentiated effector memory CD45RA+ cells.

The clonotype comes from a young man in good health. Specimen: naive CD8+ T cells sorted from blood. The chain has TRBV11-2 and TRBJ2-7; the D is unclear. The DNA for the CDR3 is TGTGCCAGCAGCTTAGATCGCGACGAGCAGTACTTC. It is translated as CASSLDRDEQYF.